One and the same sample provided the 8 T cell receptor beta chains below, sequenced in a study of cytomegalovirus exposure and HLA in healthy donors. Produced via immunoSEQ multiplex PCR; TCRdb's table is partial and in-frame only. The profile shows approximately 58,000 clones, about 91% of them singletons. Sequencing was done on a sample of PBMCs. The source is a woman younger than 45 in good health and CMV-seronegative.

Only a few counts were recorded for this clone. The J gene is TRBJ2-1, the V gene TRBV6-5; 10 bases are shared with TRBD2. V trimming: 6 bases; J trimming: 6 bases; junction bases outside the gene matches: 8. CDR1 and CDR2 from the germline V gene are MNHEY and SVGAGI. The length of the CDR3 is 15 residues. CDR3 residues: CASSTGTSEANEQFF. The CDR3 nucleotides read TGTGCCAGCAGCACCGGGACTAGCGAGGCCAATGAGCAGTTCTTC.

The V and J genes are TRBV25-1 and TRBJ2-6, with 8 bases fitting TRBD2. The ends lost 0 bases at V and 1 base at J; junction bases unmatched: 5. The length of the CDR3 is 18 residues. From germline, CDR1 is MGHDK and CDR2 SYGVNS. CDR3: CASSEYQAGVSGANVLTF. CDR3 in DNA: TGTGCCAGCAGTGAATATCAAGCGGGAGTTTCTGGGGCCAACGTCCTGACTTTC.

This clone occurred once. V is TRBV7-9 and J is TRBJ2-2; possibly TRBD1 for D (6 bases). Germline CDR1 reads SEHNR; CDR2 reads FQNEAQ (reference sequence). CDR3 length: 15 amino acids. Trimming stripped 6 bases from V and 3 bases from J, with 14 bases between. CDR3 amino acids: CASRLGQGYTGELFF. The CDR3 DNA reads TGTGCCAGCAGACTCGGGCAGGGGTACACCGGGGAGCTGTTTTTT.

The gene calls are TRBV10-3 and TRBJ2-3; 7 bases line up with TRBD1. Germline V CDR1 and CDR2: ENHRY, SYGVKD. V shed 4 bases, J shed 2 bases, and the junction held 12 bases outside the gene matches. The CDR3 is 17 residues long. DNA of the CDR3: TGTGCCATCAGTGGTAGAACGACAGGGACCAACACAGATACGCAGTATTTT. This gives the protein CAISGRTTGTNTDTQYF.

The chain recombines TRBV14 with TRBJ2-7, with 7 bases aligning to TRBD1. Unmatched junction bases numbered 7, after V lost 4 bases and J lost 1 base. The CDR3 has 15 amino acids. Germline V lookup: CDR1 SGHDN, CDR2 FVKESK. In DNA form, the CDR3 reads TGTGCCAGCAGCCTCCGACAGGGTATTTCCTACGAGCAGTACTTC. Protein: CASSLRQGISYEQYF.

The chain is built from TRBV11-3 and TRBJ2-3; TRBD2 might be the D (6 bases). V lost 4 bases and J 0 bases, leaving 11 bases between the germline ends. The length of the CDR3 is 15 residues. Germline CDR1 SGHNT, CDR2 YENEEA. CDR3 sequence (DNA): TGTGCCAGCAGCTCGGGAGTTTCTAGCACAGATACGCAGTATTTT. Amino acids: CASSSGVSSTDTQYF.

This chain links TRBV10-3 with TRBJ2-5; 8 bases are shared with TRBD2. Germline V lookup: CDR1 ENHRY, CDR2 SYGVKD. This CDR3 is 16 amino acids long. With V trimmed by 7 bases and J by 4 bases, 14 bases remained unmatched. CDR3 protein: CAIKRDTGGPGETQYF. In nucleotides, the CDR3 is TGTGCCATCAAACGTGACACGGGAGGGCCGGGAGAGACCCAGTACTTC.

The chain uses TRBV29-1 and TRBJ2-5, with a weak D call TRBD1 (5 bases). CDR1 and CDR2 from the germline V gene are SQVTM and ANQGSEA. Trimming took 4 bases from V and 5 from J, leaving 14 bases between them. The CDR3 runs to 13 residues. DNA of the CDR3: TGCAGCGTTGTTAGGGGCGAGGAGGAGACCCAGTACTTC. Amino acids: CSVVRGEEETQYF.